Listed below are T cell receptor beta chains from one sample, sequenced in a study of cytomegalovirus exposure and HLA in healthy donors. The table came from immunoSEQ multiplex PCR; TCRdb's copy has only in-frame clones and leaves some out. The data show 170,000 or so clones, with around four fifths seen just once and 1.5% to 2% held by the top ten. Specimen: PBMCs. Receptor source: a man in his forties or fifties in good health and CMV-seronegative. Each CDR3 is given with its conserved first and last residue. Fields, in order: D gene, V gene, clone size, J gene, CDR3 DNA, CDR3 protein. The D gene is left open where the match is weak. Size is omitted from some rows. Given values are once, few, many or a class for expanded clones.

D: .
V: TRBV30
size: .
J: TRBJ2-6
DNA: TGTGCCTGGACAGGGGCCTACTCTGGGGCCAACGTCCTGACTTTC
CDR3: CAWTGAYSGANVLTF

D: .
V: TRBV5-1
size: .
J: TRBJ2-2
DNA: TGCGCCAGCAGCTTTGACGGGGACGGGGAGCTGTTTTTT
CDR3: CASSFDGDGELFF

D: .
V: TRBV6-1
size: .
J: TRBJ2-7
DNA: TGTGCCAGCAGAAGTGGGGCAGGGTCCTACGAGCAGTACTTC
CDR3: CASRSGAGSYEQYF

D: .
V: TRBV7-2
size: .
J: TRBJ1-2
DNA: TGTGCCAGCAGCTTTAACAGGGATGGCTACACCTTC
CDR3: CASSFNRDGYTF

D: .
V: TRBV6-6
size: .
J: TRBJ1-3
DNA: TGTGCCAGCAGTTTGAGGACTAACACCATATATTTT
CDR3: CASSLRTNTIYF

D: .
V: TRBV19
size: .
J: TRBJ2-5
DNA: TGTGCCAGTAGCCTGACAGGTCAAAAGACCCAGTACTTC
CDR3: CASSLTGQKTQYF

D: TRBD1
V: TRBV11-3
size: .
J: TRBJ2-1
DNA: TGTGCCAGCACAGGGACAGGGGCAAACAATGAGCAGTTCTTC
CDR3: CASTGTGANNEQFF

D: TRBD2
V: TRBV9
size: .
J: TRBJ2-7
DNA: TGTGCCAGCAGCTCCGGCGGGGGGGGCGGGGCCCCCTACGAGCAGTACTTC
CDR3: CASSSGGGGGAPYEQYF

D: TRBD1
V: TRBV7-9
size: few
J: TRBJ2-7
DNA: TGTTCCAGCAGCTCGACAGGGTACTCCTACGAGCAGTACTTC
CDR3: CSSSSTGYSYEQYF

D: .
V: TRBV5-6
size: .
J: TRBJ1-2
DNA: TGTGCCAGCAGCTTGGAGCGGAGAATTAACTATGGCTACACCTTC
CDR3: CASSLERRINYGYTF

D: TRBD1
V: TRBV5-4
size: .
J: TRBJ1-1
DNA: TGTGCCAGCAGCCCGGACAGGGGCACTGAAGCTTTCTTT
CDR3: CASSPDRGTEAFF

D: .
V: TRBV5-1
size: once
J: TRBJ2-7
DNA: TGCGCCAGCAGAAAACAGGGAGTTAAAGGTTACGAGCAGTACTTC
CDR3: CASRKQGVKGYEQYF

D: TRBD1
V: TRBV7-2
size: .
J: TRBJ2-7
DNA: TGTGCCAGCAGCTTCCTACAGGGGGACAGGAGTTACTTC
CDR3: CASSFLQGDRSYF

D: .
V: TRBV4-3
size: .
J: TRBJ2-3
DNA: TGCGCCAGCAGCCGCCGGGTGGGCACAGATACGCAGTATTTT
CDR3: CASSRRVGTDTQYF

D: .
V: TRBV7-2
size: .
J: TRBJ1-5
DNA: TGTGCCAGCAGCTTAGCCCGGCAGCCCCAGCATTTT
CDR3: CASSLARQPQHF

D: TRBD2
V: TRBV7-8
size: .
J: TRBJ2-1
DNA: TGTGCCAGCAGCCCGACACTACTAGCGGGGGGAGATGAGCAGTTCTTC
CDR3: CASSPTLLAGGDEQFF

D: .
V: TRBV7-2
size: .
J: TRBJ1-1
DNA: TGTGCCAGCTCCGGAGGACCTCTCAGGACTGAAGCTTTCTTT
CDR3: CASSGGPLRTEAFF

D: TRBD1
V: TRBV2
size: .
J: TRBJ1-1
DNA: TGTGCCAGCAGAATCGGGACAGCCAAGATGAACACTGAAGCTTTCTTT
CDR3: CASRIGTAKMNTEAFF

D: .
V: TRBV9
size: few
J: TRBJ1-1
DNA: TGTGCCAGCAGCGTAGCTTCGGGGAACACTGAAGCTTTCTTT
CDR3: CASSVASGNTEAFF

D: .
V: TRBV19
size: .
J: TRBJ1-2
DNA: TGTGCCAGTAGTATTGGCGGCGGGCGGGCCTTAAACTATGGCTACACCTTC
CDR3: CASSIGGGRALNYGYTF

D: .
V: TRBV5-1
size: .
J: TRBJ1-4
DNA: TGCGCCAGCAGCTTCGGGGGTTCGAATGAAAAACTGTTTTTT
CDR3: CASSFGGSNEKLFF

D: .
V: TRBV4-1
size: .
J: TRBJ1-1
DNA: TGCGCCAGCAGCCAAGGGATCGGAGGGGTCAAGAACACTGAAGCTTTCTTT
CDR3: CASSQGIGGVKNTEAFF

D: TRBD2
V: TRBV19
size: .
J: TRBJ2-7
DNA: TGTGCCAGTAGTCCTTCGTTAGGGCTAGCGGGGGGTAAACCCTACGAGCAGTACTTC
CDR3: CASSPSLGLAGGKPYEQYF

D: .
V: TRBV10-3
size: .
J: TRBJ2-7
DNA: TGTGCCATCAGTCAGGATAACCGATTCTCCTACGAGCAGTACTTC
CDR3: CAISQDNRFSYEQYF

D: TRBD1
V: TRBV4-3
size: .
J: TRBJ2-3
DNA: TGCGCCAGCAGCCAAGACGGGACAGACCACACAGATACGCAGTATTTT
CDR3: CASSQDGTDHTDTQYF